The sequence of this TCR beta chain was determined in a study of OX40 agonist ivuxolimab in advanced cancers. The CDR3 length is 14 residues. Trimming took off 1 base at V and 6 bases at J, with 10 bases between the two ends. Germline V CDR1 and CDR2: GTSNPN, SVGIG (reference sequence). This table comes from immunoSEQ multiplex PCR, and its TCRdb copy is limited to in-frame clones, with some not included. The table shows under 100,000 clones, with roughly four fifths occurring only once. The TCR originated in an adult with an advanced solid tumor such as melanoma, head and neck, liver or kidney cancer. The material sequenced was CD4+ or CD8+ T cells sorted from blood, taken in a trial of the OX40 agonist ivuxolimab. The rearrangement links TRBV30 to TRBJ1-6; TRBD1 might be the D (5 bases). CDR3 region: CAWSGGTGNSPLHF. CDR3 nucleotides: TGTGCCTGGAGTGGAGGGACGGGTAATTCACCCCTCCACTTT.